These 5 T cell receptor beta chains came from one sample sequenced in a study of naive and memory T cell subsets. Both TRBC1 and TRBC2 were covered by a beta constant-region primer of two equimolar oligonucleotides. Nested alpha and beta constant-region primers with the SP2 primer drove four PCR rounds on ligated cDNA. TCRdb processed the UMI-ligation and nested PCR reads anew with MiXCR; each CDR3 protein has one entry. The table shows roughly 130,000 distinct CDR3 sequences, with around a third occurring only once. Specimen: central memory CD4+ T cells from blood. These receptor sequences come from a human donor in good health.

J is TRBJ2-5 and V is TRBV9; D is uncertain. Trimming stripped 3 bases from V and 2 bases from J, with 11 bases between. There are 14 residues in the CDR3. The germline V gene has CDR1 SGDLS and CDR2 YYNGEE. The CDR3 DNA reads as TGTGCCAGCAGCGCCGGTGGGCTGCAAGAGACCCAGTACTTC. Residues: CASSAGGLQETQYF. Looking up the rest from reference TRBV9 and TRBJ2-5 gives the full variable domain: DSGVTQTPKHLITATGQRVTLRCSPRSGDLSVYWYQQSLDQGLQFLIQYYNGEERAKGNILERFSAQQFPDLHSELNLSSLELGDSALYFCASSAGGLQETQYFGPGTRLLVL.

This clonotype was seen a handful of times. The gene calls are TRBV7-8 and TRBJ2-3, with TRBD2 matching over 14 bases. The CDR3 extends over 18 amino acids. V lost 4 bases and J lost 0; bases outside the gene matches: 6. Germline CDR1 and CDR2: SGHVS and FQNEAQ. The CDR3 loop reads CASSYRTSGRTSTDTQYF. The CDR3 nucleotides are TGTGCCAGCAGCTATCGGACTAGCGGGAGGACTAGCACAGATACGCAGTATTTT.

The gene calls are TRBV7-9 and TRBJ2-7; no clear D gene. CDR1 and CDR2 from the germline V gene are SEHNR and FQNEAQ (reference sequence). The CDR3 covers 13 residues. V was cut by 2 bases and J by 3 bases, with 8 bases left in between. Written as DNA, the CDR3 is TGTGCCAGCAGCTTAATGTTGGACTACGAGCAGTACTTC. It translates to CASSLMLDYEQYF.

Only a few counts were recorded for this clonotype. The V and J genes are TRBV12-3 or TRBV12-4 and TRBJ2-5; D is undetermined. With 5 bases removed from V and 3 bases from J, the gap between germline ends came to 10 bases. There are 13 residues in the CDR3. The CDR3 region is CASSLQTKETQYF. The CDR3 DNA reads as TGTGCCAGCAGTCTGCAAACCAAAGAGACCCAGTACTTC.

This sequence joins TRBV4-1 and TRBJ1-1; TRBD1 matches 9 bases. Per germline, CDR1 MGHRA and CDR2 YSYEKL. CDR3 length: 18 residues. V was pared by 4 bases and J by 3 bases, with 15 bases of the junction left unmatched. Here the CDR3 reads CASSRDRVLTLWDTEAFF. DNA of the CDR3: TGCGCCAGCAGCCGGGACAGGGTACTCACCCTTTGGGACACTGAAGCTTTCTTT.